This T cell receptor (beta chain) was found in a study of human T cells and chemical hapten exposure. V lost 2 bases to trimming and J lost 1 base, with 8 bases between them. The CDR3 length is 15 residues. Germline CDR1 reads MNHEY; CDR2 reads SVGEGT. This sample's time point: patch test 2, 6 weeks after DPC sensitization. Stated treatment: therapeutic diphenylcyclopropenone sensitization with weekly scalp DPC. Whole-study results and caveats: Expanded TCR counts at PT1 were positively correlated with the patch test score. TCRs exceeding a frequency of 1 in 1000 stayed unchanged under DPC sensitization.

This clonotype was counted at least ten times. Its target is not known. The library tagged each cDNA molecule with unique molecular identifiers. Per the study methods: The number of TCRs in each sample had a median of about 100,000 and spanned about 20,000 to 690,600. TCRdb re-analysed the RACE reads in MiXCR, keeping a single row per CDR3 protein. Here the V and J calls rest on TCRdb's processing, not on the authors' analysis. The sample gives about 80,000 distinct CDR3 sequences, roughly 10% of which show up once; about 2.3% is in the top ten. The gene calls are TRBV6-2 or TRBV6-3 and TRBJ1-4; D gene unclear. Source: whole blood, taken in connection with sensitization to the hapten diphenylcyclopropenone (DPC). The clonotype was recovered from a woman aged 25 to 39 with alopecia areata. Some clones in this sample may be carry-over from other donors' samples. This CDR3 is CASSYRSGTNEKLFF. The CDR3 DNA follows: TGTGCCAGCAGTTACCGGTCAGGAACTAATGAAAAACTGTTTTTT.